These 14 T cell receptor beta chains were all obtained from the same sample, sequenced in a study of cytomegalovirus exposure and HLA in healthy donors. Use of 60 Vbeta and 13 Jbeta primers characterized the PCR. Profiled with immunoSEQ multiplex PCR; TCRdb holds only in-frame clones, not every one. Among 180,000 or so clones listed, about four fifths were seen once. The sample taken for sequencing was PBMCs. These receptors were collected from a female donor in good health and CMV-seronegative.

CDR3 loop: CASSTGRSSYEQYF. Written as DNA, the CDR3 is TGCGCCAGCAGCACAGGACGGTCTAGCTACGAGCAGTACTTC. V and J are TRBV5-1 and TRBJ2-7; D perhaps matches TRBD1 (5 bases). In germline, CDR1 is SGHRS, CDR2 YFSETQ. The CDR3 runs 14 residues. The V gene lost 4 bases and the J gene lost 3 bases, with 14 bases spanning the gap. Using reference TRBV5-1 and TRBJ2-7 for the parts outside the CDR3, the full variable domain is KAGVTQTPRYLIKTRGQQVTLSCSPISGHRSVSWYQQTPGQGLQFLFEYFSETQRNKGNFPGRFSGRQFSNSRSEMNVSTLELGDSALYLCASSTGRSSYEQYFGPGTRLTVT.

This clone was detected only a few times. V gene TRBV5-6 combines with J gene TRBJ2-3; 10 bases align to TRBD2. The germline CDR1 and CDR2 sequences are SGHDT and YYEEEE. V was pared by 0 bases and J by 4 bases, with 5 bases of the junction left unmatched. CDR3 length equals 16 residues. CDR3 coding DNA: TGTGCCAGCAGCTTGGGCGGGACTAGCGTCGCAGATACGCAGTATTTT. Translation: CASSLGGTSVADTQYF. The full variable domain, with the rest looked up from reference TRBV5-6 and TRBJ2-3, is DAGVTQSPTHLIKTRGQQVTLRCSPKSGHDTVSWYQQALGQGPQFIFQYYEEEERQRGNFPDRFSGHQFPNYSSELNVNALLLGDSALYLCASSLGGTSVADTQYFGPGTRLTVL.

The chain links TRBV5-1 to TRBJ1-4, with 8 positions matching TRBD1. J gave up 4 bases and V 4 bases, and 9 bases lay outside the gene matches. CDR3 length: 16 residues. CDR1 is SGHRS and CDR2 is YFSETQ in the germline V gene. CDR3 residues: CASSPGQGGNNEKLFF. In DNA, the CDR3 is TGCGCCAGCAGCCCCGGACAGGGCGGTAATAATGAAAAACTGTTTTTT.

The gene calls are TRBV9 and TRBJ1-2; a possible D gene is TRBD1 (6 bases). The ends were cut back, 3 bases at V and 0 bases at J, with 15 bases in the middle. CDR1 and CDR2 from the germline V gene are SGDLS and YYNGEE. The CDR3 extends over 16 amino acids. CDR3 sequence reads: CASSGTAQKSNYGYTF. CDR3 DNA: TGTGCCAGCAGCGGGACAGCCCAGAAGTCTAACTATGGCTACACCTTC.

This clone has a handful of counts. The rearrangement links TRBV5-1 to TRBJ2-7; 7 nucleotides match TRBD1. The germline CDR1 and CDR2 sequences are SGHRS and YFSETQ. J was trimmed by 0 bases and V by 4 bases; bases with no gene match: 7. The CDR3 contains 15 residues. CDR3 bases: TGCGCCAGCAGCCTCCGGGACAGCTACTCCTACGAGCAGTACTTC. Translation gives CASSLRDSYSYEQYF.

Comments on this clone: A read error may account for a junction end that differs from germline. This CDR3 is CASKGTDADATSEKLFF. Here the CDR3 DNA reads TGTGCCAGTAAGGGGACAGATGCAGATGCAACTAGTGAAAAACTGTTTTTT. The chain joins TRBV19 to TRBJ1-4; TRBD1 agrees at 7 bases. The germline V gene has CDR1 LNHDA and CDR2 SQIVND (reference sequence). The CDR3 loop spans 17 amino acids.

Comments on this clone: One end of the junction is discordant with germline, which a read error may explain. This sequence joins TRBV7-9 and TRBJ2-6, with D possibly being TRBD1 (6 bases). Per the germline V gene, CDR1 is SEHNR and CDR2 is FQNEAQ (reference sequence). This CDR3 region has 16 residues. The DNA for the CDR3 is TGTTCCAGCAGCTCAGGACAGTCATCAGGGGCCAACGTCCTGACTTTC. Protein product: CSSSSGQSSGANVLTF.

V usage is TRBV29-1 and J usage is TRBJ2-2, with D perhaps matching TRBD2 (5 bases). This CDR3 is 14 amino acids long. The V and J ends lost 7 bases and 0 bases respectively, with 12 bases between them. Germline-derived CDR1 and CDR2 are SQVTM and ANQGSEA. The CDR3 here is CSAAEAANTGELFF. The CDR3 nucleotides read TGCAGCGCCGCGGAGGCGGCGAACACCGGGGAGCTGTTTTTT.

The chain recombines TRBV11-2 with TRBJ1-2; 9 bases map to TRBD1. This CDR3 has 15 residues. The trim removed 2 bases at V and 6 bases at J, leaving 7 bases unmatched. Germline V gene sequence: CDR1 SGHAT, CDR2 FQNNGV. The CDR3 protein is CASSLWDRAINGYTF. CDR3 in DNA: TGTGCCAGCAGCTTATGGGACAGGGCAATTAATGGCTACACCTTC.

This chain joins TRBV7-8 and TRBJ2-2; D is unresolved. The CDR3 consists of 14 residues. CDR1 SGHVS and CDR2 FQNEAQ come from the germline V gene. With 5 bases removed from V and 7 bases from J, the gap between germline ends came to 14 bases. DNA for the CDR3: TGTGCCAGCAGCCACCTCCGGAGTAGCGGGGAGCTGTTTTTT. Translation: CASSHLRSSGELFF. Variable domain in full (rest from reference TRBV7-8 and TRBJ2-2): GAGVSQSPRYKVAKRGQDVALRCDPISGHVSLFWYQQALGQGPEFLTYFQNEAQLDKSGLPSDRFFAERPEGSVSTLKIQRTQQEDSAVYLCASSHLRSSGELFFGEGSRLTVL.

V usage is TRBV27 and J usage is TRBJ2-2; tentative D call: TRBD2 (6 bases). Germline CDR1 is MNHEY and CDR2 is SMNVEV (reference sequence). V was clipped by 8 bases and J by 7 bases, with 17 bases between them. The CDR3 runs 14 residues. DNA for the CDR3: TGTGCCAGCGCCCGAACTACCGGGGGCGGGGAGCTGTTTTTT. This codes for CASARTTGGGELFF.

The rearrangement joins TRBV2 to TRBJ2-1; 9 bases line up with TRBD2. Germline trimming cut 5 bases from V and 3 bases from J; bases unmatched to any gene: 11. This CDR3 has 17 residues. Germline CDR1 SNHLY, CDR2 FYNNEI. The CDR3 DNA follows: TGTGCCAGCAGTTCTGCCGGGACTAGCCTTTACTACAATGAGCAGTTCTTC. Protein product: CASSSAGTSLYYNEQFF.

The chain employs TRBV15 and TRBJ2-2, with no clear D. V lost 1 base and J 2 bases, leaving 5 bases between the germline ends. The CDR3 is 14 residues long. Germline V gene lookup returns CDR1 LNHNV and CDR2 YYDKDF (reference sequence). This chain's CDR3 is CATSRGGNTGELFF. In nucleotides, the CDR3 is TGTGCCACCAGCAGAGGAGGCAACACCGGGGAGCTGTTTTTT.

The V call is TRBV5-1, the J call TRBJ1-2; 7 nucleotides align to TRBD1. Trimming removed 3 bases from V and 2 bases from J; junction bases left unmatched: 7. Per germline, CDR1 SGHRS and CDR2 YFSETQ. The CDR3 runs to 15 residues. CDR3 loop: CASSSLQGLNYGYTF. The CDR3 bases are TGCGCCAGCAGCTCACTACAGGGGTTAAACTATGGCTACACCTTC.